The clone carrying this T cell receptor (beta chain) was detected once. The antigen remains undetermined. The sample originates from a study of graft-versus-host responses after intestinal transplantation. Broader study findings: Detection of GvH clones occurred in recipient marrow, and some had their first appearance in ileum or blood.

The protocol was immunoSEQ multiplex PCR, while the TCRdb copy is restricted to in-frame clones and leaves out a portion. The sample carries over 60,000 clones, around nine tenths recorded once. CDR1 and CDR2 (germline): SGHAT, FQNNGV. Trimming shortened V by 3 bases and J by 10 bases, and 12 bases separated the two germline ends. This CDR3 is built from 13 residues. Sequences were derived from bone marrow, sampled 734 days after intestinal transplantation. The source is a human patient who received an intestinal transplant, so some T cells may come from the graft donor. The V call is TRBV11-2, the J call TRBJ2-2; unclear D gene. The CDR3 region has the DNA TGTGCCAGCAGCTTCCTGACCAGTGAGGAGCTGTTTTTT. Amino acid sequence: CASSFLTSEELFF.